This paragraph reports one T cell receptor (beta chain). Antigen unknown. Sequencing used immunoSEQ multiplex PCR; TCRdb keeps in-frame clones, though not all of them. The table lists some 50,000 clones, 83% of them singletons. The data belong to a study of OX40 agonist ivuxolimab in advanced cancers. Points from the study as a whole: Among the lowest peripheral clonal expansion occurred in 0.1-3.0 mg/kg partial responders. Expanded clones were, on average, more numerous in CD8+ T cells than in CD4+.

CDR3 length: 14 residues. The V gene's germline CDR1 is LNHNV and CDR2 YYDKDF (reference sequence). V was clipped by 2 bases and J by 6 bases, with 11 bases between them. The genes are TRBV15 and TRBJ1-5; a possible D gene is TRBD1 (6 bases). This TCR was recovered from an adult with an advanced solid tumor such as melanoma, head and neck, liver or kidney cancer. This sample comprised CD4+ or CD8+ T cells sorted from blood, obtained in a trial of the OX40 agonist ivuxolimab. The CDR3 loop reads CATSRNRVGQPQHF. In nucleotides, the CDR3 is TGTGCCACCAGCAGAAACAGGGTTGGTCAGCCCCAGCATTTT.